This T cell receptor beta chain was found in a study of shared clonotypes between healthy human individuals. The ends were cut back, 6 bases at V and 2 bases at J, with 1 base in the middle. This CDR3 has 11 amino acids. Germline values: CDR1 WNHNN, CDR2 SYGVQD (reference sequence). Sequencing used immunoSEQ multiplex PCR; TCRdb keeps in-frame clones, though not all of them. This sample yields a few million clones, of which about nine tenths are seen a single time; 0.37% belongs to the top ten. This TCR was sampled from a man younger than 35 in good health. Some clones in this sample may be carry-over from other donors' samples. Sequenced: naive CD4+ T cells from PBMCs. The subset is: CD45RA+ positively selected. This chain joins TRBV10-1 and TRBJ1-4; no clear D gene. In nucleotides, the CDR3 is TGCGCCAGCAGGACTAATGAAAAACTGTTTTTT. It yields the protein CASRTNEKLFF.